This entry describes one T cell receptor (beta chain). The antigen remains undetermined. Germline V lookup: CDR1 MNHNS, CDR2 SASEGT. The CDR3 is 17 residues long. V trimming: 0 bases; J trimming: 4 bases; junction bases outside the gene matches: 9. This sample stems from a study of cytomegalovirus exposure and HLA in healthy donors. It was with 60 Vbeta and 13 Jbeta primers that the PCR ran. The method was immunoSEQ multiplex PCR; TCRdb's version includes in-frame clones alone and lacks a portion of them. This sample has fewer than 200,000 clones, with 75% to 90% found just once. Points from the study as a whole: Researchers counted around 180 TCR beta chains as cytomegalovirus-associated. According to reports, the classifier identified cytomegalovirus status with high specificity and sensitivity.

This TCR derives from a woman younger than 35 in good health and CMV-seronegative. The sequenced sample consisted of PBMCs. The chain combines TRBV6-1 with TRBJ1-2; 9 bases line up with TRBD1. The CDR3, as DNA: TGTGCCAGCAGTGAAGCGCGGGGACAGGGATCGGTCTATGGCTACACCTTC. It encodes CASSEARGQGSVYGYTF.